This entry is about one TCR beta chain. Its antigen is not known. This CDR3 is built from 15 residues. Between the trimmed V and J ends, which lost 4 bases and 4 bases, there was a span of 17 bases. Germline CDR1 and CDR2: LGHNA and YSLEER. The sample belongs to a study of OX40 agonist ivuxolimab in advanced cancers. Study-level points and caveats: In the expanded peripheral T cells, antigen specificity was never determined. Blood T cells, both CD4+ and CD8+, expanded clonally by week 6 at 0.1 to 3.0 mg/kg.

Profiled with immunoSEQ multiplex PCR; TCRdb holds only in-frame clones, not every one. The sample contains tens of thousands of clones, around four fifths of which appear only once. The sequence was obtained from an adult with an advanced solid tumor such as melanoma, head and neck, liver or kidney cancer. Sequences were derived from CD4+ or CD8+ T cells sorted from blood, sampled in a trial of the OX40 agonist ivuxolimab. The chain links TRBV4-3 to TRBJ2-7; weak D call: TRBD1 (6 bases). CDR3 sequence (DNA): TGCGCCAGCAGCCTTCAGGCGCAGGGGAATTACGAGCAGTACTTC. This sequence encodes CASSLQAQGNYEQYF.